The clone carrying this T cell receptor beta chain was counted a single time. Losses at the gene ends were 4 bases for V and 6 bases for J; bases not matched to a gene: 7. The CDR3 is made up of 15 amino acids. CDR1 is LGHNA, CDR2 YNFKEQ, per germline. This record comes from a study of blood T cell repertoires in COVID-19. About the research overall: PBMCs, B-cell-depleted T cells, or T cells provided the cDNA or gDNA that made up the material.

Authors' methods: Amplification of reference gene primers was used by the study to estimate nucleated cell counts. Sequenced by immunoSEQ multiplex PCR; TCRdb stores in-frame clones only, minus some. V and J calls and clone size are copied from that table; D and trimming were computed from the DNA. The table records 210,000 or so clones, roughly 73% of them present only once. Source material: peripheral blood. The receptor was derived from a woman over 75 with active or convalescent COVID-19. The chain uses TRBV4-2 and TRBJ2-7; 12 bases match TRBD2. The DNA for the CDR3 is TGTGCCAGCAGCCGACTAGCGGGGGTTACTGGCGAGCAGTACTTC. Amino acid sequence: CASSRLAGVTGEQYF.